A few counts support the clone carrying this T cell receptor (beta chain). This sample was taken from a study of blood T cells in healthy people across ages. The J segment lost 4 bases and the V segment lost 3 bases, leaving 5 bases of the junction unmatched. CDR3 length: 16 residues. CDR1 and CDR2 (germline): SGDLS, YYNGEE. For the second PCR, which ran for about 6 to 11 cycles, a sample-barcoded 5' primer and a J-beta primer mix were used. TCRdb ran MiXCR on the 5' RACE reads and lists one entry per CDR3 protein. The profile covers 1.5 million to 1.8 million distinct CDR3 sequences, with less than 45% appearing a single time and about 4.1% taken by the ten largest.

The sequence was obtained from a woman aged 18-29 years in good health. Sequenced material: blood. This chain uses TRBV9 with TRBJ2-1; 12 bases line up with TRBD2. CDR3 nucleotides: TGTGCCAGCAGCGCCCCAGGACTAGCGGGGTACAATGAGCAGTTCTTC. Translating it yields CASSAPGLAGYNEQFF.